The source of this T cell receptor beta chain is a study of shared clonotypes between healthy human individuals. As for this clone: Antigen unknown.

The CDR3 extends over 11 amino acids. Germline V gene sequence: CDR1 MNHEY, CDR2 SMNVEV (reference sequence). Between the trimmed V and J ends, which lost 7 bases and 3 bases, there was a span of 7 bases. Sequenced by immunoSEQ multiplex PCR; TCRdb stores in-frame clones only, minus some. The sample records about 470,000 clones, roughly 77% being singletons. Overall study results and limits: In having few donors, the study represented limited genetic and exposure-history diversity.

The TCR was taken from a woman in her 40s in good health. Some clones in this sample may be carry-over from other donors' samples. Sequenced sample: PBMCs. This chain joins TRBV27 and TRBJ2-7, with unresolved D. The CDR3 nucleotides read TGTGCCAGCACCTTCCTCTACGAGCAGTACTTC. Its translation: CASTFLYEQYF.